This TCR beta chain was recorded in a study of T cell clones after liver transplantation. About the study: Third-party-reactive TCRbeta sequences from pre-transplant mixed lymphocyte reactions served as antigen-independent comparators. Three of the eight recipients were HCV-positive; the rest had non-autoimmune, non-viral transplant indications. Findings of the study overall: Post-transplant time points were not standardized, so conclusions are preliminary.

The germline V gene encodes CDR1 SGHAT and CDR2 FQNNGV. V was cut by 5 bases and J by 1 base, with 2 bases left in between. This CDR3 has 12 amino acids. Notes on this clone: Antigen: not known.

The protocol was immunoSEQ multiplex PCR, while the TCRdb copy is restricted to in-frame clones and leaves out a portion. The data contain more than 65,000 clones, 75% to 90% of them singletons. The rearrangement joins TRBV11-2 to TRBJ2-2; no definite D call. The sequence came from a human patient who received a liver transplant. Part of the T cell pool may stem from the graft donor. Sequenced material: CD4+ T cells from blood, taken 12 months after liver transplant. CDR3 residues: CASSVNTGELFF. CDR3 nucleotide sequence: TGTGCCAGCAGCGTGAACACCGGGGAGCTGTTTTTT.